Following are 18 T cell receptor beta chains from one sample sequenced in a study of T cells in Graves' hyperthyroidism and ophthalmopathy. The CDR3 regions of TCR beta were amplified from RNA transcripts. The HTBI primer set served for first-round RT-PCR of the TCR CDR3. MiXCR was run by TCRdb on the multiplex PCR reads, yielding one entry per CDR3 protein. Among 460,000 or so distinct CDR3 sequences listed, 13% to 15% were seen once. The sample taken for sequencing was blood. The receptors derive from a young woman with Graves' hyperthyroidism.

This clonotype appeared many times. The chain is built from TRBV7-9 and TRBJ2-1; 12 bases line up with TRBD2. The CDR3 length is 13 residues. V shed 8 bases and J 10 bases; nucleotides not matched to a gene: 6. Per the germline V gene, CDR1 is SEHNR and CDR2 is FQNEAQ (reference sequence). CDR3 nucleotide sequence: TGTGCCAGCGAGGGACTAGCGGGTAACGAGCAGTTCTTC. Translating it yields CASEGLAGNEQFF.

CDR3 DNA: TGTGCCAGCAGCACGAGAGGGCCGGAGACCCAGTACTTC. Amino acids: CASSTRGPETQYF. The V gene is TRBV11-1, the J gene TRBJ2-5, with D perhaps TRBD2 (5 bases). Germline CDR1 SGHAT, CDR2 FQDESV (reference sequence). The V end was cut by 5 bases, the J end by 5 bases, with 12 bases between. The CDR3 runs to 13 residues.

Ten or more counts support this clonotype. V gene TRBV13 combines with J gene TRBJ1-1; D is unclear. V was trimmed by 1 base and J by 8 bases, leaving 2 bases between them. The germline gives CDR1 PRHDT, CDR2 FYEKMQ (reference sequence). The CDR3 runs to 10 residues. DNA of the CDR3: TGTGCCAGCAGCTTAGTCGAAGCTTTCTTT. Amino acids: CASSLVEAFF.

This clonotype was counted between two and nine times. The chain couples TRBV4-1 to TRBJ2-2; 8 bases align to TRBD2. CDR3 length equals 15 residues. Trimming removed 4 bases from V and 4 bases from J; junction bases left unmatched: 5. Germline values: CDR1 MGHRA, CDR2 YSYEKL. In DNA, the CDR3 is TGCGCCAGCAGCCGACTAGCGCCTATCACCGGGGAGCTGTTTTTT. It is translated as CASSRLAPITGELFF.

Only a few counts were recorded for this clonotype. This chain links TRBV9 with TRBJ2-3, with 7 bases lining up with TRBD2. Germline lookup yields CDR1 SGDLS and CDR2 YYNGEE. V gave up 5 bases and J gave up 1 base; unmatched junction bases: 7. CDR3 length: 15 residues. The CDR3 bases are TGTGCCAGCAGGCATAGCGGGTCAGGCACAGATACGCAGTATTTT. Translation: CASRHSGSGTDTQYF.

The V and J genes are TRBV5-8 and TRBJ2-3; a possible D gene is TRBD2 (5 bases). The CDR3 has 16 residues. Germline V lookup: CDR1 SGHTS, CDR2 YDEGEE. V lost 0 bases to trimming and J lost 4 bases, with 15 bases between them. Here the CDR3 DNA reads TGTGCCAGCAGCTTGGGTCTGGCTAGCTTCTCAGATACGCAGTATTTT. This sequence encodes CASSLGLASFSDTQYF.

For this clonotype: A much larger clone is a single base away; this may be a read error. The CDR3 region has the DNA TGTGCTAGTGGTGCCCCCTCCAGACGGACAATCTATGGCTACACCTTC. This encodes CASGAPSRRTIYGYTF. The chain links TRBV12-5 to TRBJ1-2, with D possibly matching TRBD1 (5 bases). CDR1 LGHNT and CDR2 FRNRAP come from the germline V gene. The CDR3 covers 16 residues. V was trimmed by 5 bases and J by 4 bases, leaving 20 bases between them. Variable domain in full (rest from reference TRBV12-5 and TRBJ1-2): DARVTQTPRHKVTEMGQEVTMRCQPILGHNTVFWYRQTMMQGLELLAYFRNRAPLDDSGMPKDRFSAEMPDATLATLKIQPSEPRDSAVYFCASGAPSRRTIYGYTFGSGTRLTVV.

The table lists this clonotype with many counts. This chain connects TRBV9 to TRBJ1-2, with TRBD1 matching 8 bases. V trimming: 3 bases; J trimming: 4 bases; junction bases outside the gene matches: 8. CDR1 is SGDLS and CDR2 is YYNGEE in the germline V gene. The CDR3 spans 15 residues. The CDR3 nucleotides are TGTGCCAGCAGCGCCCGACAGGGGCATGCCTATGGCTACACCTTC. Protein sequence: CASSARQGHAYGYTF.

The DNA for the CDR3 is TGTGCCAGCAGTAAAAACGGGGGGGGAGTCCAAGAGACCCAGTACTTC. This sequence encodes CASSKNGGGVQETQYF. The chain has TRBV6-1 and TRBJ2-5, with TRBD2 matching over 8 bases. Germline V CDR1 and CDR2: MNHNS, SASEGT. V was pared by 5 bases and J by 1 base, with 9 bases of the junction left unmatched. This CDR3 contains 16 residues.

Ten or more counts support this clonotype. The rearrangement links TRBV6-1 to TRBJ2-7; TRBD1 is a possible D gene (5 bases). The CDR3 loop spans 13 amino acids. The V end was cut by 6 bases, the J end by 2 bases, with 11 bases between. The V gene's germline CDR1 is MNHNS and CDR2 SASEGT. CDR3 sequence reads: CASRPGPAYEQYF. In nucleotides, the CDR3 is TGTGCCAGCAGGCCAGGGCCTGCCTACGAGCAGTACTTC.

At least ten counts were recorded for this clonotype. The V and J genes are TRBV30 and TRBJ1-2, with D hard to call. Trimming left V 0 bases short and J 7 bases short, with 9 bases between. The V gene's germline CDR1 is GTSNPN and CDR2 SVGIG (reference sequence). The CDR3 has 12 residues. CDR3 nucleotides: TGTGCCTGGAGTGTTGCGGTTCTTGGCTACACCTTC. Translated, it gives CAWSVAVLGYTF. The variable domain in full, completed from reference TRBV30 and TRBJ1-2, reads SQTIHQWPATLVQPVGSPLSLECTVEGTSNPNLYWYRQAAGRGLQLLFYSVGIGQISSEVPQNLSASRPQDRQFILSSKKLLLSDSGFYLCAWSVAVLGYTFGSGTRLTVV.

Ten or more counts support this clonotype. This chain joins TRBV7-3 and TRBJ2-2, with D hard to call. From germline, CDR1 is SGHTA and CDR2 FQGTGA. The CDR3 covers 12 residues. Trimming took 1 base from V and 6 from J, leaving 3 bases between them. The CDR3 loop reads CASSLSSGELFF. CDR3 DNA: TGTGCCAGCAGCTTAAGCTCCGGGGAGCTGTTTTTT.

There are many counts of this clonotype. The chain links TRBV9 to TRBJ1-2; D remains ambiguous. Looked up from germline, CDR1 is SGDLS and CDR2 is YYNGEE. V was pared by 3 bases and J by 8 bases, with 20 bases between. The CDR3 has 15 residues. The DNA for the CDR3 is TGTGCCAGCAGCGAGATCCTGTTTGCGTACCAGGGCTACACCTTC. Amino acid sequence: CASSEILFAYQGYTF.

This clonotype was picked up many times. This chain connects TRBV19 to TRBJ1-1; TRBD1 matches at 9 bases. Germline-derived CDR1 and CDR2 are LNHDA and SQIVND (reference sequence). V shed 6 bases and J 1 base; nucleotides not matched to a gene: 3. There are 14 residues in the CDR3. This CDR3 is CASRVQGANTEAFF. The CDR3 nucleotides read TGTGCCAGTAGGGTACAGGGGGCGAACACTGAAGCTTTCTTT.

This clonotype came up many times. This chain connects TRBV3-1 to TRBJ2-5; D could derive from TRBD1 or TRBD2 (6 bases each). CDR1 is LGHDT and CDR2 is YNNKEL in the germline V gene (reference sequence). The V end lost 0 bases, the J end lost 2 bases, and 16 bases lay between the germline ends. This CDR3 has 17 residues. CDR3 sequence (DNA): TGTGCCAGCAGCCAAGATCAGGCGGGACAAACACAAGAGACCCAGTACTTC. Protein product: CASSQDQAGQTQETQYF.

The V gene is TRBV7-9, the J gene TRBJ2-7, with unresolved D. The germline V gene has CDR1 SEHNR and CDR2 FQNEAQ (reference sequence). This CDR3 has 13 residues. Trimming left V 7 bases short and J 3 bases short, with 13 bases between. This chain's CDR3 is CASTPSLHYEQYF. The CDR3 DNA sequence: TGTGCCAGCACCCCTTCACTCCACTACGAGCAGTACTTC.

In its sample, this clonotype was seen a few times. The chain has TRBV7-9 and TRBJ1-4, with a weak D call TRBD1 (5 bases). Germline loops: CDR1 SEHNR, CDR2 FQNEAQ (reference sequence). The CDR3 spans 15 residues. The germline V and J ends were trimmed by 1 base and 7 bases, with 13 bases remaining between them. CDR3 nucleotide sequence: TGTGCCAGCAGCTTAGTACTGGGGCTTGGTGAAAAACTGTTTTTT. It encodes CASSLVLGLGEKLFF.

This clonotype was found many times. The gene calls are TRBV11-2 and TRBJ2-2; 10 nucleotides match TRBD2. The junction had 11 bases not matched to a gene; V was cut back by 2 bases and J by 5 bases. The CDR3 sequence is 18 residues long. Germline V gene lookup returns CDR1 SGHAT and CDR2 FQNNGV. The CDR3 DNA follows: TGTGCCAGCAGCTTACGCCCCGGTCTAGCGGGAGATACCGGGGAGCTGTTTTTT. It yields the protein CASSLRPGLAGDTGELFF.